Below, 20 T cell receptor beta chains from the same sample are listed, as sequenced in a study of CD8 T cells in ankylosing spondylitis. Study results and caveats: What appeared characteristic of ankylosing spondylitis blood was a TCR beta motif of 7 or 8 highly homologous variants.

TCRdb re-called the 5' RACE reads with MiXCR, one entry per CDR3 protein. The sample carries roughly 300,000 distinct CDR3 sequences, around 7.6% recorded once. Their target antigens are unknown. The sequenced sample was blood, either unsorted or a sorted T cell fraction (not recorded which). These receptors originate from a male donor with ankylosing spondylitis.

The rearrangement links TRBV5-6 to TRBJ2-7; D call uncertain. The CDR3 consists of 13 residues. Per germline, CDR1 SGHDT and CDR2 YYEEEE. The V and J ends lost 1 base and 6 bases respectively, with 11 bases between them. CDR3 DNA: TGTGCCAGCAGCTTGCGGGTAATCTCCGAGCAGTACTTC. It codes for CASSLRVISEQYF.

V usage is TRBV7-2 and J usage is TRBJ2-6; a possible D gene is TRBD2 (7 bases). This CDR3 spans 16 amino acids. Germline V gives CDR1 SGHTA, CDR2 FQGNSA. The V end was cut by 3 bases, the J end by 2 bases, with 11 bases between. CDR3 region: CASSLWGGAGANVLTF. In DNA form, the CDR3 reads TGTGCCAGCAGCTTGTGGGGGGGCGCTGGGGCCAACGTCCTGACTTTC.

This clonotype turned up a few times. The chain links TRBV20-1 to TRBJ2-1; D is perhaps TRBD2 (5 bases). V lost 4 bases, J lost 0 bases, and 10 bases lay in between. CDR1 and CDR2 from the germline V gene are DFQATT and SNEGSKA (reference sequence). This CDR3 spans 14 amino acids. The CDR3 DNA reads as TGCAGTGCTAAAGGACTGAGCTCCTACAATGAGCAGTTCTTC. As protein: CSAKGLSSYNEQFF.

The gene calls are TRBV29-1 and TRBJ2-3, with 7 bases matching TRBD2. The length of the CDR3 is 15 residues. CDR1 is SQVTM and CDR2 is ANQGSEA in the germline V gene. V was pared by 4 bases and J by 2 bases, with 9 bases of the junction left unmatched. CDR3 residues: CSVAPTAGPTDTQYF. CDR3 nucleotide sequence: TGCAGCGTTGCCCCAACAGCGGGACCCACAGATACGCAGTATTTT.

The chain carries TRBV6-1 and TRBJ2-1, with a weak D call TRBD2 (6 bases). The V end lost 7 bases, the J end lost 1 base, and 14 bases lay between the germline ends. The CDR3 is 15 residues long. Germline V gene data show CDR1 as MNHNS and CDR2 as SASEGT. The CDR3 sequence is CASKDRDSSYNEQFF. In DNA form, the CDR3 reads TGTGCCAGCAAGGACCGGGACTCTTCCTACAATGAGCAGTTCTTC.

At least ten counts were recorded for this clonotype. V usage is TRBV6-6 and J usage is TRBJ2-1; 8 nucleotides agree with TRBD2. V shed 8 bases, J shed 9 bases, and the junction held 6 bases outside the gene matches. Germline CDR1 is MNHNY and CDR2 is SVGAGI (reference sequence). The CDR3 sequence is 12 residues long. CDR3 residues: CASHLAGFEQFF. CDR3 coding DNA: TGTGCCAGCCATCTAGCGGGTTTTGAGCAGTTCTTC.

The table lists this clonotype with a few counts. The chain joins TRBV3-1 to TRBJ1-6; the D gene is possibly TRBD1 (6 bases). Germline V lookup: CDR1 LGHDT, CDR2 YNNKEL (reference sequence). Trimming cost V 6 bases and J 0 bases, with 6 bases left between them. The CDR3 is made up of 14 amino acids. The CDR3 nucleotides read TGTGCCAGCAGGGACAGCTCCTATAATTCACCCCTCCACTTT. Protein sequence: CASRDSSYNSPLHF.

This clonotype turned up a few times. This rearrangement joins TRBV20-1 to TRBJ2-7, with 7 positions matching TRBD1. The trim removed 5 bases at V and 3 bases at J, leaving 4 bases unmatched. The germline CDR1 and CDR2 sequences are DFQATT and SNEGSKA (reference sequence). The CDR3 extends over 12 amino acids. CDR3 in amino acids: CSAPGQYYEQYF. The CDR3, as DNA: TGCAGTGCTCCGGGACAGTACTACGAGCAGTACTTC.

The chain carries TRBV6-5 and TRBJ2-7; D gene unclear. This CDR3 has 13 residues. The V and J ends lost 2 bases and 0 bases respectively, with 5 bases between them. CDR1 MNHEY and CDR2 SVGAGI come from the germline V gene. CDR3 region: CASSYRDSYEQYF. The CDR3 region has the DNA TGTGCCAGCAGTTACAGGGACTCCTACGAGCAGTACTTC.

The chain links TRBV3-1 to TRBJ2-7; TRBD1 is a possible D gene (6 bases). Trimming cost V 4 bases and J 3 bases, with 13 bases left between them. There are 14 residues in the CDR3. Germline assignment: CDR1 LGHDT and CDR2 YNNKEL (reference sequence). CDR3: CASSPRGDYYEQYF. The CDR3 bases are TGTGCCAGCAGCCCCAGGGGTGACTACTACGAGCAGTACTTC.

This clonotype was observed a few times. The chain recombines TRBV5-1 with TRBJ1-6; D is undetermined. The length of the CDR3 is 15 residues. Trimming removed 4 bases at V and 4 bases at J, with 12 bases between. Germline values: CDR1 SGHRS, CDR2 YFSETQ. CDR3 residues: CASSLLRDYNSPLHF. DNA for the CDR3: TGCGCCAGCAGCCTGCTACGGGATTATAATTCACCCCTCCACTTT.

This clonotype was detected only a few times. The genes are TRBV9 and TRBJ2-6; no firm D call. Germline loops: CDR1 SGDLS, CDR2 YYNGEE. This CDR3 is 16 amino acids long. V lost 4 bases and J lost 0, with 11 bases in between. The CDR3 loop reads CASSQRHHSGANVLTF. The CDR3 DNA follows: TGTGCCAGCAGCCAACGACACCACTCTGGGGCCAACGTCCTGACTTTC. The full variable domain, with the rest looked up from reference TRBV9 and TRBJ2-6, is DSGVTQTPKHLITATGQRVTLRCSPRSGDLSVYWYQQSLDQGLQFLIQYYNGEERAKGNILERFSAQQFPDLHSELNLSSLELGDSALYFCASSQRHHSGANVLTFGAGSRLTVL.

This clonotype was counted many times. The rearrangement joins TRBV20-1 to TRBJ2-1; 10 bases map to TRBD2. From germline, CDR1 is DFQATT and CDR2 SNEGSKA (reference sequence). This CDR3 contains 14 residues. The J segment lost 3 bases and the V segment lost 3 bases, leaving 2 bases of the junction unmatched. The CDR3 DNA follows: TGCAGTGCTAGTCTAGCGGGAGACTACAATGAGCAGTTCTTC. The encoded protein is CSASLAGDYNEQFF.

This clonotype came up a few times. This chain links TRBV7-2 with TRBJ2-7; no reliable D call. Germline CDR1 reads SGHTA; CDR2 reads FQGNSA. Trimming shortened V by 5 bases and J by 0 bases, and 8 bases separated the two germline ends. The CDR3 contains 13 residues. The CDR3 DNA is TGTGCCAGCAGCCTCGGTATCTCCTACGAGCAGTACTTC. Residues: CASSLGISYEQYF.

This clonotype was recorded only once. This chain links TRBV4-3 with TRBJ1-1; no firm D call. The CDR3 is made up of 14 amino acids. The germline gives CDR1 LGHNA, CDR2 YSLEER. V was cut by 0 bases and J by 1 base, with 6 bases left in between. The CDR3 DNA is TGCGCCAGCAGCCAAGATTGGGCGAACACTGAAGCTTTCTTT. Its translation: CASSQDWANTEAFF.

This clonotype was seen a handful of times. The chain joins TRBV4-2 to TRBJ2-3; TRBD2 matches 12 bases. The CDR3 covers 18 residues. With 0 bases clipped from V and 7 bases from J, the junction kept 11 bases outside the gene matches. Germline values: CDR1 LGHNA, CDR2 YNFKEQ. The CDR3 DNA reads TGTGCCAGCAGCCAAGATTCGCGACTAGCGGGAGCAGGACATACGCAGTATTTT. It codes for CASSQDSRLAGAGHTQYF.

The chain's CDR3 is CASSPLLGGGGTYNEQFF. The CDR3 DNA follows: TGTGCCAGCAGCCCACTCCTCGGGGGAGGGGGCACCTACAATGAGCAGTTCTTC. The gene calls are TRBV7-3 and TRBJ2-1; either TRBD1 or TRBD2 may fit D (7 bases each). This CDR3 has 18 amino acids. Germline lookup yields CDR1 SGHTA and CDR2 FQGTGA. V lost 5 bases and J lost 2, with 22 bases in between.

This clonotype was counted many times. This chain links TRBV29-1 with TRBJ2-4, with 9 positions matching TRBD2. The CDR3 runs to 17 residues. The germline V gene encodes CDR1 SQVTM and CDR2 ANQGSEA. J was trimmed by 1 base and V by 7 bases; bases with no gene match: 14. In nucleotides, the CDR3 is TGCAGCGCCCTCGGCGGGAGGGCTAATGGGGCCAAAAACATTCAGTACTTC. Protein product: CSALGGRANGAKNIQYF.

In this sample, this clonotype turned up many times. V gene TRBV7-2 combines with J gene TRBJ1-5, with D hard to call. Germline loops: CDR1 SGHTA, CDR2 FQGNSA. With 3 bases removed from V and 4 bases from J, the gap between germline ends came to 7 bases. The CDR3 is 13 residues long. CDR3 in amino acids: CASSFRQNQPQHF. DNA for the CDR3: TGTGCCAGCAGCTTCCGGCAGAATCAGCCCCAGCATTTT.

This clonotype was seen more than once but under ten times. V usage is TRBV12-3 or TRBV12-4 and J usage is TRBJ2-2; D assignment may be TRBD1 or TRBD2 (5 bases each). V dropped 3 bases and J dropped 6 bases, with 14 bases sitting between them. This CDR3 spans 15 amino acids. In DNA, the CDR3 is TGTGCCAGCAGTTTTCTCAGGGCCGGGGCCGGGGAGCTGTTTTTT. Its protein is CASSFLRAGAGELFF.